One sample yielded the 32 T cell receptor beta chains listed below, sequenced in a study of cytomegalovirus exposure and HLA in healthy donors. Primers included in the PCR were 60 Vbeta and 13 Jbeta primers. TCRdb's table, derived via immunoSEQ multiplex PCR, lists solely in-frame clones and lacks some. Among 95,000 to 150,000 clones, about 80% were seen once, and the ten largest hold 2.7%. What was sequenced was PBMCs. The receptors were gathered from a woman in her thirties or forties in good health and CMV-seropositive.

The chain links TRBV19 to TRBJ2-1, with D possibly matching TRBD2 (6 bases). The CDR3 length is 15 residues. Germline V gene data show CDR1 as LNHDA and CDR2 as SQIVND (reference sequence). Trimming cost V 3 bases and J 2 bases, with 11 bases left between them. CDR3 bases: TGTGCCAGTAGTATTACGCGCGGGACCTACAATGAGCAGTTCTTC. The encoded protein is CASSITRGTYNEQFF.

This chain joins TRBV21-1 and TRBJ1-2; the D call of TRBD1 is as the table states it, not checked on the DNA. TRBV21-1 is assigned pseudogene status. CDR3 size: 13 residues. CDR3 loop: CASSKTTGHQDTF. Here the CDR3 DNA reads TGTGCCAGCAGCAAAACCACAGGGCACCAAGACACCTTC.

The chain recombines TRBV5-6 with TRBJ1-2; no definite D call. Germline CDR1 SGHDT, CDR2 YYEEEE. The germline V and J ends were trimmed by 2 bases and 7 bases, with 6 bases remaining between them. The CDR3 has 11 residues. CDR3: CASSFAGGYTF. CDR3 coding DNA: TGTGCCAGCAGCTTCGCGGGTGGCTACACCTTC.

The rearrangement joins TRBV4-3 to TRBJ1-3; D is perhaps TRBD1 (5 bases). The V end lost 7 bases, the J end lost 3 bases, and 16 bases lay between the germline ends. Germline V gives CDR1 LGHNA, CDR2 YSLEER. The CDR3 sequence is 15 residues long. CDR3 sequence reads: CASTPDTGSGNTIYF. The CDR3 region has the DNA TGCGCCAGCACCCCCGACACAGGTAGTGGAAACACCATATATTTT.

The chain recombines TRBV4-3 with TRBJ1-4; 9 positions match TRBD1. The J segment lost 5 bases and the V segment lost 0 bases, leaving 13 bases of the junction unmatched. This CDR3 is built from 19 residues. The V gene's germline CDR1 is LGHNA and CDR2 YSLEER. CDR3 coding DNA: TGCGCCAGCAGCCAAGACCCGGTGCCCTCCGGGACAGGGAATGAAAAACTGTTTTTT. Encoded protein: CASSQDPVPSGTGNEKLFF.

The chain employs TRBV6-1 and TRBJ1-2, with D hard to call. With 4 bases removed from V and 7 bases from J, the gap between germline ends came to 13 bases. This CDR3 has 13 residues. Germline-derived CDR1 and CDR2 are MNHNS and SASEGT. CDR3 nucleotides: TGTGCCAGCAGTGGTCAAGGTGGGCTTGGCTACACCTTC. Translated: CASSGQGGLGYTF.

This clone has only a few counts. The chain joins TRBV15 to TRBJ2-3; 9 bases map to TRBD2. The CDR3 spans 18 residues. Trimming took 0 bases from V and 4 from J; bases not matched to a gene: 11. Germline V CDR1 and CDR2: LNHNV, YYDKDF (reference sequence). This CDR3 reads CATSREWLSGRSADTQYF. CDR3 bases: TGTGCCACCAGCAGAGAATGGTTGAGCGGGAGGTCTGCAGATACGCAGTATTTT. The variable domain in full, completed from reference TRBV15 and TRBJ2-3, reads DAMVIQNPRYQVTQFGKPVTLSCSQTLNHNVMYWYQQKSSQAPKLLFHYYDKDFNNEADTPDNFQSRRPNTSFCFLDIRSPGLGDTAMYLCATSREWLSGRSADTQYFGPGTRLTVL.

The CDR3 nucleotides read TGCGCCACCGGGGCAGGGGTTAATTCACCCCTCCACTTT. As protein: CATGAGVNSPLHF. This chain connects TRBV5-1 to TRBJ1-6, with D perhaps TRBD1 (6 bases). This CDR3 comprises 13 residues. V was shortened by 9 bases and J by 6 bases, with 13 bases between the two germline ends. Germline V gene data show CDR1 as SGHRS and CDR2 as YFSETQ.

The chain employs TRBV6-6 and TRBJ2-2; a possible D gene is TRBD2 (5 bases). Germline V gives CDR1 MNHNY, CDR2 SVGAGI (reference sequence). The CDR3 runs 14 residues. V gave up 0 bases and J gave up 3 bases, with 5 bases separating them. The CDR3 sequence: CASSYSRDTGELFF. The DNA of the CDR3 is TGTGCCAGCAGTTACTCGCGGGACACCGGGGAGCTGTTTTTT.

CDR3 nucleotide sequence: TGTGCCAGCCAATTGGAGCGGCGGGGGGGCGTTGAGCAGTTCTTC. Translated: CASQLERRGGVEQFF. The chain recombines TRBV5-4 with TRBJ2-1, with 9 bases fitting TRBD2. V lost 7 bases to trimming and J lost 9 bases; unmatched junction nucleotides: 14. The CDR3 loop spans 15 amino acids. Germline CDR1 is SGHNT and CDR2 is YYREEE (reference sequence).

The chain uses TRBV7-3 and TRBJ2-1; 10 positions match TRBD2. Trimming removed 5 bases from V and 1 base from J; junction bases left unmatched: 8. The CDR3 covers 17 residues. Germline V gene sequence: CDR1 SGHTA, CDR2 FQGTGA. CDR3 sequence reads: CASSQDRTSGSYNEQFF. In DNA, the CDR3 is TGTGCCAGCAGCCAAGACCGGACTAGCGGATCCTACAATGAGCAGTTCTTC.

The V gene is TRBV7-2, the J gene TRBJ2-3; D is unclear. CDR1 is SGHTA and CDR2 is FQGNSA in the germline V gene. V lost 3 bases to trimming and J lost 4 bases, with 14 bases between them. This CDR3 is 15 amino acids long. CDR3 coding DNA: TGTGCCAGCAGCTTTGTTTTCGCGAGCGCAGATACGCAGTATTTT. This sequence encodes CASSFVFASADTQYF.

The chain employs TRBV27 and TRBJ2-3, with 9 bases lining up with TRBD2. V shed 5 bases and J 4 bases; nucleotides not matched to a gene: 13. Germline CDR1 and CDR2: MNHEY and SMNVEV (reference sequence). The CDR3 covers 17 residues. CDR3 amino acids: CASSPPRGSGRSDTQYF. The CDR3 DNA sequence: TGTGCCAGCAGTCCCCCACGGGGTAGCGGGAGATCAGATACGCAGTATTTT.

The CDR3 protein is CASSARTALQPQHF. CDR3 bases: TGCGCCAGCAGTGCTCGGACAGCCCTTCAGCCCCAGCATTTT. The chain employs TRBV10-2 and TRBJ1-5; TRBD1 is a possible D gene (6 bases). Germline assignment: CDR1 WSHSY and CDR2 SAAADI. Trimming stripped 4 bases from V and 6 bases from J, with 13 bases between. The CDR3 is 14 amino acids.

This clone has a single count. The chain uses TRBV7-9 and TRBJ2-7, with D unclear. The V end was cut by 1 base, the J end by 3 bases, with 13 bases between. The germline gives CDR1 SEHNR, CDR2 FQNEAQ (reference sequence). The CDR3 sequence is 15 residues long. Here the CDR3 DNA reads TGTGCCAGCAGCTTAGAATCTAGTATCGGCTACGAGCAGTACTTC. Translation gives CASSLESSIGYEQYF.

The J gene is TRBJ2-1, the V gene TRBV4-1, with 9 bases identical to TRBD1. This CDR3 is 16 amino acids long. In germline, CDR1 is MGHRA, CDR2 YSYEKL. V lost 0 bases to trimming and J lost 12 bases; unmatched junction nucleotides: 12. The DNA for the CDR3 is TGCGCCAGCAGCCAAGATTTGGGACAGGGCCATCGTAGGCAGTTCTTC. Its translation is CASSQDLGQGHRRQFF.

The J gene is TRBJ2-7, the V gene TRBV7-2, with 8 bases that match TRBD2. The CDR3 runs 13 residues. The germline V gene has CDR1 SGHTA and CDR2 FQGNSA. V was pared by 1 base and J by 7 bases, with 3 bases of the junction left unmatched. This CDR3 is CASSLGLAREQYF. CDR3 nucleotides: TGTGCCAGCAGCTTAGGACTAGCGAGGGAGCAGTACTTC. Filled out from reference TRBV7-2 and TRBJ2-7, the complete variable domain reads GAGVSQSPSNKVTEKGKDVELRCDPISGHTALYWYRQSLGQGLEFLIYFQGNSAPDKSGLPSDRFSAERTGGSVSTLTIQRTQQEDSAVYLCASSLGLAREQYFGPGTRLTVT.

The V call is TRBV5-4, the J call TRBJ2-5; TRBD2 matches 7 bases. CDR3 length: 16 residues. Germline V gives CDR1 SGHNT, CDR2 YYREEE (reference sequence). V trimming: 2 bases; J trimming: 1 base; junction bases outside the gene matches: 8. The CDR3 DNA is TGTGCCAGCAGCTTCCCTGACGGGAGGATCCAAGAGACCCAGTACTTC. As protein: CASSFPDGRIQETQYF.

The chain is built from TRBV6-5 and TRBJ2-5; 9 bases are a match to TRBD2. The J call may be in error: the DNA end matches TRBJ2-7 better. Per germline, CDR1 MNHEY and CDR2 SVGAGI. This CDR3 contains 16 residues. CDR3 DNA: TGTGCCAGCAGTTACTCGGCTAGCGGGGACTACTACGAGCAGTACTTC. This gives the protein CASSYSASGDYYEQYF.

The gene calls are TRBV5-1 and TRBJ2-7, with 10 positions matching TRBD2. V gave up 4 bases and J gave up 7 bases; unmatched junction bases: 11. The CDR3 spans 15 residues. Germline V gene data show CDR1 as SGHRS and CDR2 as YFSETQ. CDR3 loop: CASSATSGVPWEQYF. As DNA, the CDR3 is TGCGCCAGCAGCGCAACTAGCGGGGTACCCTGGGAGCAGTACTTC.

This chain joins TRBV7-9 and TRBJ1-3, with D tentatively TRBD1 (6 bases). Per germline, CDR1 SEHNR and CDR2 FQNEAQ (reference sequence). The CDR3 spans 16 residues. V lost 8 bases and J lost 0, with 17 bases in between. The CDR3 loop reads CASSNRGASSGNTIYF. CDR3 DNA sequence: TGTGCCAGCTCTAACCGGGGGGCGAGCTCTGGAAACACCATATATTTT.

The chain links TRBV5-4 to TRBJ1-1; the D gene is possibly TRBD1 (6 bases). The CDR3 spans 13 residues. Trimming pared 7 bases from V and 4 bases from J, leaving 14 bases between. Germline CDR1 and CDR2: SGHNT and YYREEE (reference sequence). CDR3 nucleotides: TGTGCCAGCCGGCGAACAGGGAGCACTGAAGCTTTCTTT. The encoded protein is CASRRTGSTEAFF.

The rearrangement joins TRBV9 to TRBJ1-3; no clear D gene. The CDR3 is made up of 14 amino acids. Deletions cut 4 bases from V and 0 bases from J, with 8 bases between. Looked up from germline, CDR1 is SGDLS and CDR2 is YYNGEE. The CDR3 here is CASSPQNSGNTIYF. CDR3 in DNA: TGTGCCAGCAGCCCCCAGAACTCTGGAAACACCATATATTTT.

V and J are TRBV6-5 and TRBJ2-5, with TRBD2 identical over 13 bases. Germline V CDR1 and CDR2: MNHEY, SVGAGI. J lost 2 bases, V lost 2 bases, and 2 bases had no gene match. This CDR3 is 16 amino acids long. The CDR3 is CASSYVGLAGQETQYF. The CDR3 DNA reads as TGTGCCAGCAGTTACGTGGGACTAGCGGGACAAGAGACCCAGTACTTC.

The rearrangement uses TRBV6-1 and TRBJ1-6, with TRBD1 matching over 9 bases. The ends lost 7 bases at V and 10 bases at J; junction bases unmatched: 5. The germline gives CDR1 MNHNS, CDR2 SASEGT. The CDR3 is 13 amino acids. The CDR3 nucleotides read TGTGCCAGCACAACAGGGGGCAGGTCACCCCTCCACTTT. Translated: CASTTGGRSPLHF.

This rearrangement joins TRBV14 to TRBJ2-2; 11 nucleotides agree with TRBD2. This CDR3 has 19 residues. The trim removed 0 bases at V and 1 base at J, leaving 7 bases unmatched. Germline loops: CDR1 SGHDN, CDR2 FVKESK. The DNA for the CDR3 is TGTGCCAGCAGCCAAGATTGGATCGGACTAGCGGGGAACACCGGGGAGCTGTTTTTT. This codes for CASSQDWIGLAGNTGELFF.

The J gene is TRBJ1-1, the V gene TRBV18; the D gene is possibly TRBD1 (6 bases). V lost 3 bases and J 6 bases, leaving 17 bases between the germline ends. This CDR3 spans 15 amino acids. The germline V gene encodes CDR1 KGHSH and CDR2 LQKENI. This CDR3 reads CASSPARGKGAEAFF. Written as DNA, the CDR3 is TGTGCCAGCTCACCCGCAAGGGGGAAAGGGGCTGAAGCTTTCTTT.

There are a few counts of this clone. This sequence joins TRBV6-1 and TRBJ2-5; TRBD2 might be the D (6 bases). TRBJ2-7 explains the end of the DNA better; the J call may be wrong. This CDR3 is 14 amino acids long. The germline V gene encodes CDR1 MNHNS and CDR2 SASEGT. The CDR3 here is CASSEVSSGYEQYF. The CDR3 DNA follows: TGTGCCAGCAGTGAAGTGAGTAGCGGTTACGAGCAGTACTTC.

The chain combines TRBV6-1 with TRBJ1-5, with 7 positions matching TRBD1. The CDR3 extends over 14 amino acids. V lost 5 bases, J lost 2 bases, and 3 bases stayed unmatched. The V gene's germline CDR1 is MNHNS and CDR2 SASEGT. In DNA form, the CDR3 reads TGTGCCAGCAGTTTAACAGGGGGCAATCAGCCCCAGCATTTT. Its translation: CASSLTGGNQPQHF.

This chain connects TRBV7-6 to TRBJ2-1, with 10 nucleotides matching TRBD2. The CDR3 covers 15 residues. V lost 5 bases to trimming and J lost 9 bases; unmatched junction nucleotides: 10. Germline V CDR1 and CDR2: SGHVS, FNYEAQ. CDR3 DNA: TGTGCCAGCAGCCCCTCTAGCGGGAGCTCCACTGAGCAGTTCTTC. Residues: CASSPSSGSSTEQFF.

The chain links TRBV16 to TRBJ1-1, with D unresolved. Germline V lookup: CDR1 KGHSY, CDR2 FQNENV. V was trimmed by 4 bases and J by 6 bases, leaving 12 bases between them. The CDR3 is 13 amino acids. DNA of the CDR3: TGTGCCAGCAGCCTAACGAGCGACGCTGAAGCTTTCTTT. It yields the protein CASSLTSDAEAFF.

V usage is TRBV4-1 and J usage is TRBJ2-3; 9 bases agree with TRBD2. The CDR3 totals 17 residues. Trimming removed 3 bases from V and 9 bases from J; junction bases left unmatched: 16. From germline, CDR1 is MGHRA and CDR2 YSYEKL. The CDR3 DNA is TGCGCCAGCAGCCAGGGGGTTTTAGCGGGGGCCGACCTAACGCAGTATTTT. Translation gives CASSQGVLAGADLTQYF.